The entry below describes one T cell receptor beta chain. Its specific antigen is unknown. Nothing much larger sits one base from this clone, and base qualities are not available. This sample was taken from a study of shared clonotypes between healthy human individuals (TCRdb year 2020). Concerning the study at large: The cohort comprised a couple of women and a few men aged 18 to 49 years. Per donor, three plates each were used for CD4 naive and CD4 memory, two for CD8 naive, and one for CD8 memory. To increase sequencing depth and limit assay-specific biases, different laboratories used diverse techniques to prepare libraries and sequence TCR repertoires. To estimate repertoire size and how much clonotypes are shared between individuals, the study performed deep sequencing of blood TCR repertoires from roughly five healthy adults. Per donor, leukapheresis produced somewhere between about 0.85 and 8.9 billion PBMCs. Overall study outcomes, separate from this receptor: Sampling was restricted to blood, and TCR repertoires in tissues likely differ from the TCR repertoires found in blood. Across several donors, around 5% of naive CD4, around 3.3% of naive CD8, 2.3% of memory CD4, and under 0.45% of memory CD8 clonotypes were shared. The genetic and exposure-history diversity represented was limited by the small number of donors. Naive subsets generally had larger estimated clonotype richness than memory subsets. Higher generation probabilities were observed for clonotypes shared by all four sorted-subset donors than for non-shared clonotypes. Even with the large sequencing depth, rarefaction of the sorted-subset datasets indicated that sequencing was incomplete. Pairwise subsampling led to the expectation that sequencing depth would affect the degree of clonotype sharing among donors.

The CDR3 covers 15 residues, taking in both the cysteine and the phenylalanine. The DNA shown is the 45-base CDR3, in frame from base 1. Per the germline V gene, SGHTA is the CDR1 and FQGNSA is the CDR2. V trim: 5 bases; J trim: 7 bases; unmatched bases: 11. TCR CDR3 regions were amplified from genomic DNA by multiplex PCR using the deep immunoSEQ assay. For each cell subset, the extracted genomic DNA was distributed evenly across all wells of several immunoSEQ 96-well plates, and each plate served as one replicate. For sorted subsets, each replicate PCR was loaded with around 200 ng genomic DNA, equivalent to approximately 33,000 T cell genomes. The purified libraries were quantified using a Qubit 3.0 fluorometer, sized with a Bioanalyzer 2100, and then quantified again using the KAPA Library Quantification kit. Every immunoSEQ 96-well plate was sequenced on a dedicated single-read 150-cycle Illumina NextSeq 550 flow cell. The authors' analysis ran thus. Because the immunoSEQ output held only junctional sequences and lacked quality scores, the filtering could not match the filtering applied to full-length reads. To assign V/J genes and CDR3, sequences were annotated using PyIR, a Python wrapper for IgBLAST v1.9, with IMGT germline references. Reads were removed for weak V/J assignments (E-value above 1e-6), missing CDR3, stop codons, out-of-frame junctions, or ambiguous translated residues. A V3J clonotype was defined by an identical inferred V gene, J gene, and CDR3 amino acid sequence. The percentage overlap between two repertoires was calculated by dividing the number of shared unique clonotypes by the size of the smaller repertoire. Repertoire richness was assessed with RTK rarefaction, the Chao1 estimator, and Recon v2.1 estimates of unobserved clonotypes. OLGA was used to compute generation probabilities for all TCRbeta clonotypes that the gDNA method yielded from a handful of donors. TCRdb limited this immuneACCESS table to in-frame rearrangements with V and J called. A share of clones is missing; checked studies link under half to unresolved V genes, and the rest is unexplained. The D gene and trimming were derived from the DNA, and the V and J assignments and clone size from that table. Here the sample has 2 million to 3 million clones; 80% to 95% occur a single time. The top ten hold roughly 0.36% of the sample.

The donors were healthy, HIV-negative adults who had no recently reported acute infections or vaccinations. Every donor was a Caucasian adult residing in Nashville, Tennessee, USA. Magnetic negative selection was used to enrich CD4+ T cells, after which naive cells were positively selected on CD45RA and the negative fraction became the memory subset. Blood was obtained by leukapheresis, after which PBMCs were separated by Ficoll-Histopaque density gradient centrifugation and cryopreserved in liquid nitrogen vapor phase. Analytical flow cytometry was used to check the purity and quantity of every magnetically sorted T cell population. Genomic DNA was isolated from each sorted fraction and quantified by UV absorbance on a Nanodrop 2000c.

The source is a man aged 18 to 29 in good health. Some clones in this sample may be carry-over from other donors' samples. Material: naive CD4+ T cells from PBMCs. The cell subset or site label on this specimen signifies: CD45RA+ positively selected. This sequence uses TRBV7-2 and TRBJ1-2; TRBD1 aligns with 9 central bases. The CDR3 sequence is CASSQEGGTGSGYTF. The nucleotide sequence reads as follows: TGTGCCAGCAGCCAAGAGGGGGGGACAGGGAGTGGCTACACCTTC.